One sample yielded the 18 T cell receptor beta chains listed below, sequenced in a study of technical replicates of blood from several donors. The data were produced by immunoSEQ multiplex PCR, yet TCRdb's version contains in-frame clones alone and is incomplete. The sample lists about 79,000 clones; 80% to 95% were seen once. The sample was T cells isolated from PBMCs. All receptors derive from a human donor in good health. Some clones in this sample may be carry-over from other donors' samples.

The V and J genes are TRBV27 and TRBJ2-7; 8 bases are a match to TRBD2. V lost 3 bases, J lost 4 bases, and 14 bases stayed unmatched. CDR3 length: 17 amino acids. Germline values: CDR1 MNHEY, CDR2 SMNVEV (reference sequence). The chain's CDR3 is CASSFRGFWAGGYEQYF. Written as DNA, the CDR3 is TGTGCCAGCAGTTTTAGGGGTTTCTGGGCGGGGGGATACGAGCAGTACTTC.

The chain is built from TRBV29-1 and TRBJ2-7; D is unclear. This CDR3 is 12 amino acids long. Germline V gives CDR1 SQVTM, CDR2 ANQGSEA. Trimming removed 2 bases from V and 4 bases from J, with 9 bases in between. The chain's CDR3 is CSVELRDYEQYF. The CDR3 DNA reads TGCAGCGTTGAATTGAGAGATTACGAGCAGTACTTC.

This clone was observed a single time. The chain joins TRBV28 to TRBJ2-2; TRBD2 matches at 14 bases. The CDR3 runs 18 residues. After removal of 4 bases from V and 7 bases from J, the junction contained 11 bases not matched to a gene. Per germline, CDR1 MDHEN and CDR2 SYDVKM. The DNA for the CDR3 is TGTGCCAGCAGTTCCGGACCCGGGACTAGCGGGAGAATCGGGGAGCTGTTTTTT. Its translation: CASSSGPGTSGRIGELFF.

The rearrangement uses TRBV19 and TRBJ1-1, with a tentative D call TRBD1 (5 bases). From germline, CDR1 is LNHDA and CDR2 SQIVND (reference sequence). The V end was cut by 3 bases, the J end by 9 bases, with 14 bases between. The CDR3 is made up of 13 amino acids. The CDR3 sequence is CASSITGDPKAFF. CDR3 DNA sequence: TGTGCCAGTAGTATTACAGGCGATCCAAAAGCTTTCTTT.

This clone turned up a few times. The chain recombines TRBV27 with TRBJ2-7, with TRBD2 as a possible D gene (6 bases). This CDR3 contains 13 residues. From germline, CDR1 is MNHEY and CDR2 SMNVEV (reference sequence). V lost 5 bases and J lost 2, with 10 bases in between. The CDR3 DNA reads as TGTGCCAGCAGTCCAGGGAGGACCTACGAGCAGTACTTC. As protein: CASSPGRTYEQYF.

The V and J genes are TRBV14 and TRBJ2-2, with D hard to call. CDR1 SGHDN and CDR2 FVKESK come from the germline V gene. The CDR3 is made up of 12 amino acids. Trimming shortened V by 4 bases and J by 3 bases, and 3 bases separated the two germline ends. The CDR3 bases are TGTGCCAGCAGCCTCTACACCGGGGAGCTGTTTTTT. Residues: CASSLYTGELFF.

The V and J genes are TRBV27 and TRBJ1-5, with D perhaps matching TRBD1 (5 bases). The V gene's germline CDR1 is MNHEY and CDR2 SMNVEV (reference sequence). Trimming took off 3 bases at V and 5 bases at J, with 8 bases between the two ends. This CDR3 region has 13 residues. The CDR3 nucleotides are TGTGCCAGCAGTTTCGGGGGGGATCAGCCCCAGCATTTT. This translates into CASSFGGDQPQHF.

This clone was seen just once. The gene calls are TRBV7-9 and TRBJ2-7; 10 bases are a match to TRBD2. The J segment lost 4 bases and the V segment lost 0 bases, leaving 9 bases of the junction unmatched. The CDR3 sequence is 17 residues long. Germline lookup yields CDR1 SEHNR and CDR2 FQNEAQ (reference sequence). Here the CDR3 reads CASSLAVGTSDSYEQYF. In DNA form, the CDR3 reads TGTGCCAGCAGCTTAGCAGTCGGGACTAGCGACTCGTACGAGCAGTACTTC.

The chain combines TRBV9 with TRBJ1-2, with D tentatively TRBD1 (5 bases). V gave up 0 bases and J gave up 4 bases, with 19 bases separating them. Germline V gene data show CDR1 as SGDLS and CDR2 as YYNGEE. The CDR3 is 17 amino acids. The CDR3, as DNA: TGTGCCAGCAGCGTAGCTTATGGAACAGGAGCGCTCTATGGCTACACCTTC. Its protein is CASSVAYGTGALYGYTF.

This clone was counted once. The chain has TRBV27 and TRBJ2-7; D is possibly TRBD2 (6 bases). V was trimmed by 5 bases and J by 1 base, leaving 9 bases between them. The CDR3 loop spans 13 amino acids. In germline, CDR1 is MNHEY, CDR2 SMNVEV (reference sequence). The chain's CDR3 is CASSPGTSYEQYF. DNA of the CDR3: TGTGCCAGCAGTCCCGGGACTTCCTACGAGCAGTACTTC.

The rearrangement links TRBV11-3 to TRBJ2-5; weak D call: TRBD1 (5 bases). This CDR3 has 15 residues. Between the trimmed V and J ends, which lost 1 base and 2 bases, there was a span of 11 bases. Germline CDR1 is SGHNT and CDR2 is YENEEA. CDR3 sequence: CASSLVSTGQETQYF. CDR3 DNA: TGTGCCAGCAGCTTAGTTAGCACAGGTCAAGAGACCCAGTACTTC. Using reference TRBV11-3 and TRBJ2-5 for the parts outside the CDR3, the full variable domain is EAGVVQSPRYKIIEKKQPVAFWCNPISGHNTLYWYLQNLGQGPELLIRYENEEAVDDSQLPKDRFSAERLKGVDSTLKIQPAELGDSAVYLCASSLVSTGQETQYFGPGTRLLVL.

The V gene is TRBV13, the J gene TRBJ2-5; TRBD2 matches at 7 bases. Trimming at V came to 5 bases and at J to 1 base, leaving 4 bases not matched to a gene. Germline loops: CDR1 PRHDT, CDR2 FYEKMQ (reference sequence). The CDR3 is 14 residues long. The CDR3 DNA reads TGTGCCAGCAGCGATACGGGGGGCCAAGAGACCCAGTACTTC. This translates into CASSDTGGQETQYF.

This clone was observed once. This chain uses TRBV29-1 with TRBJ2-7; 10 bases match TRBD1. V lost 6 bases and J lost 2; bases outside the gene matches: 4. The CDR3 length is 13 residues. Germline V CDR1 and CDR2: SQVTM, ANQGSEA. The CDR3 DNA is TGCAGCGTGGACAGGGGGGGAACCTACGAGCAGTACTTC. Translated: CSVDRGGTYEQYF.

V and J are TRBV4-2 and TRBJ2-2, with 7 bases fitting TRBD2. The CDR3 has 16 amino acids. J was trimmed by 0 bases and V by 4 bases; bases with no gene match: 5. The germline V gene has CDR1 LGHNA and CDR2 YNFKEQ. CDR3 nucleotides: TGTGCCAGCAGCCCCCGGCTAGCGGCGAACACCGGGGAGCTGTTTTTT. This sequence encodes CASSPRLAANTGELFF.

The genes are TRBV6-1 and TRBJ1-5, with TRBD1 identical over 8 bases. CDR1 and CDR2 from the germline V gene are MNHNS and SASEGT. This CDR3 contains 15 residues. V gave up 8 bases and J gave up 4 bases; unmatched junction bases: 10. In DNA form, the CDR3 reads TGTGCCAGCGGGGAGATTGACAGGGGAAATCAGCCCCAGCATTTT. Amino acids: CASGEIDRGNQPQHF.

The V gene is TRBV11-2, the J gene TRBJ1-1, with no clear D. The CDR3 is 12 amino acids. Trimming shortened V by 6 bases and J by 7 bases, and 12 bases separated the two germline ends. Looked up from germline, CDR1 is SGHAT and CDR2 is FQNNGV. The CDR3 is CASRLGLGEAFF. The CDR3, as DNA: TGTGCCAGCAGACTAGGGTTGGGTGAAGCTTTCTTT.

The V gene is TRBV29-1, the J gene TRBJ2-6; a possible D gene is TRBD1 (6 bases). Germline CDR1 and CDR2: SQVTM and ANQGSEA. The CDR3 runs 16 residues. V was clipped by 5 bases and J by 0 bases, with 14 bases between them. CDR3 sequence: CSVIQGGFSGANVLTF. The DNA for the CDR3 is TGCAGCGTTATACAGGGTGGGTTCTCTGGGGCCAACGTCCTGACTTTC.

CDR3 nucleotides: TGCGCCAGCAGTGAGTCAGGGGTCTACAGCTCCTACAATGAGCAGTTCTTC. This encodes CASSESGVYSSYNEQFF. The V gene is TRBV10-1, the J gene TRBJ2-1, with a tentative D call TRBD1 (5 bases). V gave up 0 bases and J gave up 0 bases, with 12 bases separating them. Germline lookup yields CDR1 WNHNN and CDR2 SYGVQD (reference sequence). The CDR3 spans 17 residues.